Below are 30 T cell receptor beta chains sequenced from a single sample in a study of T-cell memory formation after mild COVID-19 (dated by TCRdb to the early 2020s). The library was prepared using 5' RACE. For sequencing, an Illumina NovaSeq 6000 was employed. The public reads were reprocessed in TCRdb via fastp at Q25 and MiXCR, keeping in-frame beta chains. Here each entry gathers all rows of one CDR3 protein and keeps the most common genes and DNA. This sample is represented by 400,000 to 500,000 distinct CDR3 sequences; 20% of them were singletons. The ten largest account for around 8% of the sample. Specimen: PBMCs or a T cell subset sorted from them (not recorded which). Every receptor here comes from an adult woman who had mild COVID-19 (a few samples of this study predate the infection). The sample titles of this study are shuffled in the database, so cell type and time point are left out; the donor was told from shared clones.

This clonotype was recorded a few times. This chain uses TRBV20-1 with TRBJ2-1; TRBD2 aligns across 9 bases. Germline CDR1 and CDR2: DFQATT and SNEGSKA (reference sequence). The ends lost 2 bases at V and 10 bases at J; junction bases unmatched: 3. This CDR3 is built from 12 residues. CDR3 in amino acids: CSARLAGWEQFF. CDR3 DNA sequence: TGCAGTGCTAGACTAGCGGGATGGGAGCAGTTCTTC.

This clonotype was recorded a few times. This chain uses TRBV7-9 with TRBJ2-7; TRBD2 matches at 12 bases. The V segment lost 5 bases and the J segment 2 bases; nucleotides outside the gene matches: 4. This CDR3 has 15 amino acids. From germline, CDR1 is SEHNR and CDR2 FQNEAQ (reference sequence). CDR3: CASSPWTSGTYEQYF. The CDR3, as DNA: TGTGCCAGCAGCCCGTGGACTAGCGGGACCTACGAGCAGTACTTC.

CDR3 in amino acids: CASSLPGGLAGKDTQYF. The CDR3, as DNA: TGTGCCAGCAGCCTCCCTGGGGGACTAGCGGGAAAAGATACGCAGTATTTT. This chain links TRBV4-2 with TRBJ2-3; TRBD2 aligns across 13 bases. V dropped 4 bases and J dropped 5; count of bases not matched to a gene: 9. The CDR3 is made up of 17 amino acids. The germline V gene encodes CDR1 LGHNA and CDR2 YNFKEQ.

This clonotype appeared many times. V usage is TRBV5-5 and J usage is TRBJ2-1; the match to TRBD2 covers 8 bases. Germline V gives CDR1 SGHKS, CDR2 YYEKEE (reference sequence). The CDR3 spans 16 residues. With 2 bases clipped from V and 8 bases from J, the junction kept 12 bases outside the gene matches. For the CDR3, the DNA is TGTGCCAGCAGCTTTCCGATAGCGGGACGGCCATATGAGCAGTTCTTC. Its translation: CASSFPIAGRPYEQFF.

The CDR3 reads CASSYGTGQETQYF. DNA for the CDR3: TGTGCCAGCAGTTACGGGACAGGCCAAGAGACCCAGTACTTC. The V and J genes are TRBV6-5 and TRBJ2-5, with 8 bases matching TRBD1. The length of the CDR3 is 14 residues. After removal of 2 bases from V and 1 base from J, the junction contained 0 bases not matched to a gene. Germline V CDR1 and CDR2: MNHEY, SVGAGI.

V gene TRBV7-2 combines with J gene TRBJ2-3, with 7 bases lining up with TRBD2. CDR1 and CDR2 from the germline V gene are SGHTA and FQGNSA. The CDR3 runs to 15 residues. With 5 bases clipped from V and 5 bases from J, the junction kept 10 bases outside the gene matches. The CDR3 coding sequence is TGTGCCAGCAGCGACCCGTCGGGGGGTATAGATACGCAGTATTTT. Translated: CASSDPSGGIDTQYF.

The chain has TRBV2 and TRBJ2-5; 9 nucleotides line up with TRBD2. Germline loops: CDR1 SNHLY, CDR2 FYNNEI. This CDR3 spans 13 amino acids. The V and J ends lost 6 bases and 1 base, in that order; junction bases with no gene match: 0. As DNA, the CDR3 is TGTGCCAGCAGGACTAGCGGCCAAGAGACCCAGTACTTC. Amino acid sequence: CASRTSGQETQYF.

The sample holds a few counts of this clonotype. The chain uses TRBV7-3 and TRBJ2-3; TRBD2 matches 11 bases. V lost 8 bases, J lost 0 bases, and 4 bases stayed unmatched. The CDR3 spans 15 residues. The germline CDR1 and CDR2 sequences are SGHTA and FQGTGA. The CDR3 DNA reads as TGTGCCAGCGGGACTAGCGGAAGAAGCACAGATACGCAGTATTTT. Its translation is CASGTSGRSTDTQYF.

This clonotype was observed a handful of times. This chain connects TRBV18 to TRBJ2-7; no reliable D call. V lost 5 bases to trimming and J lost 2 bases, with 13 bases between them. The CDR3 is 14 amino acids. Germline assignment: CDR1 KGHSH and CDR2 LQKENI. The CDR3 reads CASSTVAGAYEQYF. CDR3 nucleotides: TGTGCCAGCTCAACGGTAGCAGGCGCCTACGAGCAGTACTTC. Together with reference TRBV18 and TRBJ2-7, the CDR3 gives the full variable domain: NAGVMQNPRHLVRRRGQEARLRCSPMKGHSHVYWYRQLPEEGLKFMVYLQKENIIDESGMPKERFSAEFPKEGPSILRIQQVVRGDSAAYFCASSTVAGAYEQYFGPGTRLTVT.

This clonotype was seen a few times. V is TRBV20-1 and J is TRBJ2-4; either TRBD1 or TRBD2 may supply D (6 bases each). The V and J ends lost 5 bases and 0 bases respectively, with 20 bases between them. Germline V gives CDR1 DFQATT, CDR2 SNEGSKA (reference sequence). The CDR3 has 17 amino acids. CDR3 sequence reads: CSAAPPGAGLAKNIQYF. The DNA for the CDR3 is TGCAGTGCTGCCCCCCCGGGGGCGGGCTTAGCCAAAAACATTCAGTACTTC.

The CDR3 DNA is TGCGCCAGCAGGGGGACAGGGGGCGACCCAGGCTCCTACGAGCAGTACTTC. Protein sequence: CASRGTGGDPGSYEQYF. This chain connects TRBV5-1 to TRBJ2-7, with 12 bases fitting TRBD1. The CDR3 is 17 residues long. CDR1 is SGHRS and CDR2 is YFSETQ in the germline V gene. The V and J ends lost 5 bases and 0 bases, in that order; junction bases with no gene match: 9.

This clonotype came up a few times. V is TRBV7-3 and J is TRBJ2-3; 9 positions agree with TRBD2. The germline gives CDR1 SGHTA, CDR2 FQGTGA. The CDR3 consists of 15 residues. The J segment lost 2 bases and the V segment lost 4 bases, leaving 4 bases of the junction unmatched. Written as DNA, the CDR3 is TGTGCCAGCAGCTCAGGACTAGCGTTCACAGATACGCAGTATTTT. This translates into CASSSGLAFTDTQYF.

V usage is TRBV20-1 and J usage is TRBJ2-2, with D perhaps matching TRBD1 or TRBD2 (5 bases each). The CDR3 totals 17 residues. The V end was cut by 0 bases, the J end by 4 bases, with 18 bases between. The germline gives CDR1 DFQATT, CDR2 SNEGSKA (reference sequence). CDR3 sequence: CSAREAGTRVGTGELFF. The CDR3 DNA is TGCAGTGCTAGAGAGGCCGGGACCCGCGTGGGCACCGGGGAGCTGTTTTTT.

The chain joins TRBV2 to TRBJ2-7, with TRBD2 matching 7 bases. The V gene's germline CDR1 is SNHLY and CDR2 FYNNEI. The length of the CDR3 is 13 residues. V lost 7 bases, J lost 4 bases, and 7 bases stayed unmatched. The CDR3 DNA follows: TGTGCCAGCAATGGCGGGGGTTTATACGAGCAGTACTTC. Its protein is CASNGGGLYEQYF.

This clonotype was found a few times. The genes are TRBV24-1 and TRBJ2-4; D possibly corresponds to TRBD2 (5 bases). Between the trimmed V and J ends, which lost 5 bases and 1 base, there was a span of 17 bases. The CDR3 sequence is 17 residues long. Germline V gives CDR1 KGHDR, CDR2 SFDVKD. The CDR3 spells CATSAAGAGWAKNIQYF. The CDR3 DNA sequence: TGTGCCACCAGTGCCGCGGGTGCTGGGTGGGCCAAAAACATTCAGTACTTC.

There are many counts of this clonotype. The chain employs TRBV7-7 and TRBJ2-1, with 7 bases identical to TRBD2. Germline V gene lookup returns CDR1 SSHAT and CDR2 FNYEAQ (reference sequence). This CDR3 is 15 amino acids long. V shed 1 base and J 5 bases; nucleotides not matched to a gene: 5. The CDR3 loop is CASSLGRGGHNEQFF. DNA for the CDR3: TGTGCCAGCAGCTTAGGGCGCGGGGGACACAATGAGCAGTTCTTC.

This clonotype was counted many times. J is TRBJ2-3 and V is TRBV20-1; 8 nucleotides agree with TRBD1. Germline loops: CDR1 DFQATT, CDR2 SNEGSKA (reference sequence). The V and J ends lost 5 bases and 6 bases, in that order; junction bases with no gene match: 7. The CDR3 spans 13 residues. The CDR3 DNA sequence: TGCAGTGCTCCCGACAGGGGACTGGATACGCAGTATTTT. Its translation is CSAPDRGLDTQYF.

The chain couples TRBV4-2 to TRBJ2-7, with TRBD1 matching 8 bases. The CDR3 is 13 amino acids. The V gene's germline CDR1 is LGHNA and CDR2 YNFKEQ. The junction had 7 bases not matched to a gene; V was cut back by 5 bases and J by 7 bases. The CDR3 sequence: CASSVGTGPEQYF. The CDR3 DNA follows: TGTGCCAGCAGCGTAGGGACAGGTCCTGAGCAGTACTTC.

This chain uses TRBV9 with TRBJ2-3, with D perhaps TRBD2 (5 bases). V shed 1 base and J shed 0 bases, with 6 bases lying between them. This CDR3 spans 14 amino acids. Germline lookup yields CDR1 SGDLS and CDR2 YYNGEE. The CDR3 sequence is CASSVRGSTDTQYF. CDR3 coding DNA: TGTGCCAGCAGCGTAAGAGGGAGCACAGATACGCAGTATTTT.

This clonotype was recorded a few times. This chain links TRBV20-1 with TRBJ1-6; 10 nucleotides agree with TRBD1. The junction had 9 bases not matched to a gene; V was cut back by 6 bases and J by 7 bases. This CDR3 is built from 15 residues. Germline assignment: CDR1 DFQATT and CDR2 SNEGSKA (reference sequence). The CDR3 bases are TGCAGTGCCCGTGCCGCGGGACAGGGGAATTCACCCCTCCACTTT. It yields the protein CSARAAGQGNSPLHF.

This clonotype has more than one count but fewer than ten. The V gene is TRBV6-6, the J gene TRBJ1-3; D unclear. Trimming took off 6 bases at V and 3 bases at J, with 9 bases between the two ends. The V gene's germline CDR1 is MNHNY and CDR2 SVGAGI (reference sequence). The CDR3 totals 13 residues. Here the CDR3 reads CASRLQLGNTIYF. CDR3 nucleotide sequence: TGTGCCAGCAGACTACAGCTTGGAAACACCATATATTTT.

This clonotype was counted between two and nine times. The CDR3 DNA sequence: TGCAGTGCTAGACAAAAGGCGAGCAATCAGCCCCAGCATTTT. It codes for CSARQKASNQPQHF. This chain uses TRBV20-1 with TRBJ1-5; D call uncertain. V lost 2 bases and J 1 base, leaving 9 bases between the germline ends. The CDR3 loop spans 14 amino acids. Germline V gene sequence: CDR1 DFQATT, CDR2 SNEGSKA (reference sequence).

The chain employs TRBV27 and TRBJ2-7; 10 bases fit TRBD1. Germline V lookup: CDR1 MNHEY, CDR2 SMNVEV (reference sequence). The CDR3 covers 15 residues. With 1 base clipped from V and 6 bases from J, the junction kept 6 bases outside the gene matches. CDR3 amino acids: CASSLLGQGFGEQYF. The CDR3 bases are TGTGCCAGCAGTTTATTGGGACAGGGGTTTGGCGAGCAGTACTTC.

A few counts support this clonotype. J is TRBJ1-2 and V is TRBV7-8; D gene uncertain. V was clipped by 6 bases and J by 7 bases, with 15 bases between them. This CDR3 has 13 amino acids. Germline CDR1 and CDR2: SGHVS and FQNEAQ. The CDR3 coding sequence is TGTGCCAGCAGTCCTACTTCCCTATCTGGCTACACCTTC. Translation: CASSPTSLSGYTF.

V is TRBV5-1 and J is TRBJ2-3; 9 nucleotides align to TRBD2. The trim removed 7 bases at V and 0 bases at J, leaving 6 bases unmatched. This CDR3 is 15 amino acids long. Germline assignment: CDR1 SGHRS and CDR2 YFSETQ. CDR3 loop: CASGASGISTDTQYF. The CDR3 DNA sequence: TGCGCCAGCGGGGCTAGCGGGATTAGCACAGATACGCAGTATTTT.

This clonotype has only a few counts. This chain links TRBV3-1 with TRBJ2-1, with 16 bases fitting TRBD2. In germline, CDR1 is LGHDT, CDR2 YNNKEL (reference sequence). V lost 5 bases to trimming and J lost 8 bases; unmatched junction nucleotides: 6. The CDR3 runs 16 residues. The chain's CDR3 is CASSLGLAGGPDEQFF. CDR3 DNA: TGTGCCAGCAGCTTGGGACTAGCGGGGGGGCCCGATGAGCAGTTCTTC.

The chain uses TRBV3-1 and TRBJ2-3, with D perhaps TRBD1 or TRBD2 (6 bases each). V gave up 4 bases and J gave up 3 bases, with 20 bases separating them. The CDR3 extends over 17 amino acids. Germline V CDR1 and CDR2: LGHDT, YNNKEL (reference sequence). This chain's CDR3 is CASSRSRLERGTDTQYF. The CDR3 DNA reads as TGTGCCAGCAGCCGATCCCGACTAGAGAGGGGGACAGATACGCAGTATTTT.

V and J are TRBV12-3 or TRBV12-4 and TRBJ2-1; 9 bases are a match to TRBD2. This CDR3 is 16 amino acids long. V was clipped by 6 bases and J by 10 bases; unmatched bases: 16. CDR3 sequence reads: CASRPDGLATKGEQFF. The CDR3 DNA sequence: TGTGCCAGCAGGCCCGACGGACTAGCGACGAAGGGGGAGCAGTTCTTC.

The chain carries TRBV18 and TRBJ1-4; possibly TRBD1 for D (6 bases). V was clipped by 5 bases and J by 3 bases, with 10 bases between them. The CDR3 is 14 amino acids. Germline loops: CDR1 KGHSH, CDR2 LQKENI. The CDR3 nucleotides are TGTGCCAGCTCAACAGGGACGGCTAATGAAAAACTGTTTTTT. It yields the protein CASSTGTANEKLFF. The full variable domain, in which reference TRBV18 and TRBJ1-4 provide the parts outside the CDR3, is NAGVMQNPRHLVRRRGQEARLRCSPMKGHSHVYWYRQLPEEGLKFMVYLQKENIIDESGMPKERFSAEFPKEGPSILRIQQVVRGDSAAYFCASSTGTANEKLFFGSGTQLSVL.

The CDR3 spells CASTRWGQGQTDGYTF. In DNA, the CDR3 is TGTGCCAGTACTAGATGGGGACAGGGGCAAACGGATGGCTACACCTTC. The rearrangement joins TRBV19 to TRBJ1-2; TRBD1 matches 10 bases. J lost 6 bases, V lost 7 bases, and 14 bases had no gene match. CDR1 LNHDA and CDR2 SQIVND come from the germline V gene (reference sequence). The CDR3 spans 16 residues. Using reference TRBV19 and TRBJ1-2 for the parts outside the CDR3, the full variable domain is DGGITQSPKYLFRKEGQNVTLSCEQNLNHDAMYWYRQDPGQGLRLIYYSQIVNDFQKGDIAEGYSVSREKKESFPLTVTSAQKNPTAFYLCASTRWGQGQTDGYTFGSGTRLTVV.